The source of this T cell receptor beta chain is a study of cytomegalovirus exposure and HLA in healthy donors. Study findings and constraints: Reports described diagnosis of cytomegalovirus status by the classifier as highly specific and sensitive.

While the first cohort had 650 to 850 subjects, the donors belonged to the separate validation cohort of about 110 subjects. Per germline, CDR1 MDHEN and CDR2 SYDVKM. Trimming pared 6 bases from V and 11 bases from J, leaving 20 bases between. This CDR3 region has 13 residues. The assay was immunoSEQ multiplex PCR, and TCRdb's table has in-frame clones only and misses some. The data show over 200,000 clones, with 80% to 95% seen just once and approximately 3% held by the top ten. As to this clone: What it recognizes is unknown.

Sequenced input: PBMCs. The chain has TRBV28 and TRBJ2-7; no reliable D call. The source is a woman aged 25 to 39 in good health and CMV-seronegative. The CDR3 DNA reads TGTGCCAGCAGCGGCAGCCGGGTGAGGTTGGAGTACTTC. Translation gives CASSGSRVRLEYF.